This TCR beta chain derives from a study of cytomegalovirus exposure and HLA in healthy donors. In the PCR, 60 Vbeta and 13 Jbeta primers were used. Clones were sequenced by immunoSEQ multiplex PCR, and TCRdb holds only the in-frame ones, with some missing. Counted here are about 110,000 clones, less than 80% occurring once; the ten biggest clones make up 2.2%. Turning to this clone: Its antigen is still unknown.

CDR3 length: 14 amino acids. CDR1 is SGHNT, CDR2 YYREEE, per germline (reference sequence). The V end lost 5 bases, the J end lost 4 bases, and 13 bases lay between the germline ends. Study-wide findings and caveats: Prediction of most subjects' HLA-A and HLA-B alleles by TCR beta sequences was reportedly accurate. By HLA locus, TCR association rates varied in a later analysis, with DRB1 showing the most and HLA-C the fewest. HLA allele associations emerged for under 20,000 TCR beta sequences in a later analysis, at 0.05 false discovery rate. CMV antigen specificity of a few CMV-associated chains was confirmed in vitro.

The sequencing input was PBMCs. The rearrangement joins TRBV5-4 to TRBJ1-5; D not resolved. This clonotype was obtained from a woman aged 25 to 45 in good health and CMV-seronegative. This CDR3 reads CASSESGPNQPQHF. In DNA form, the CDR3 reads TGTGCCAGCAGTGAGAGCGGACCGAATCAGCCCCAGCATTTT.